The 20 T cell receptor beta chains in this list originate from one sample, sequenced in a study of T-cell memory formation after mild COVID-19 listed by TCRdb under 2021. Libraries came from 5' RACE. TCRdb records Illumina NovaSeq 6000 as the sequencer. Clones were called with MiXCR by TCRdb after fastp trimmed the public reads at Q25, and only in-frame beta chains were retained. Here each entry gathers all rows of one CDR3 protein and keeps the most common genes and DNA. Across this sample there are over 70,000 distinct CDR3 sequences, with over 12% seen only once. The ten largest clones take up 39% of the sample. Sequencing input: PBMCs or a T cell subset sorted from them (not recorded which). The receptors shown here come from a man aged 18 to 30 who had mild COVID-19 (a few samples of this study predate the infection). The sample titles of this study are shuffled in the database, so cell type and time point are left out; the donor was told from shared clones.

This clonotype was picked up a small number of times. V is TRBV19 and J is TRBJ2-5, with D perhaps matching TRBD1 (5 bases). CDR1 is LNHDA and CDR2 is SQIVND in the germline V gene (reference sequence). Trimming removed 3 bases from V and 4 bases from J, with 15 bases in between. The CDR3 has 15 residues. DNA of the CDR3: TGTGCCAGTAGTATGAGGTTCGACAGTCCAGAGACCCAGTACTTC. Residues: CASSMRFDSPETQYF.

This chain uses TRBV11-1 with TRBJ1-1, with 7 bases lining up with TRBD1. This CDR3 is 15 amino acids long. Germline CDR1 reads SGHAT; CDR2 reads FQDESV (reference sequence). After removal of 3 bases from V and 1 base from J, the junction contained 5 bases not matched to a gene. The CDR3 is CASSFQGVRNTEAFF. CDR3 DNA sequence: TGTGCCAGCAGCTTCCAGGGGGTTCGGAACACTGAAGCTTTCTTT.

This clonotype was counted between two and nine times. This chain uses TRBV5-6 with TRBJ2-5, with D perhaps TRBD2 (6 bases). In germline, CDR1 is SGHDT, CDR2 YYEEEE. The CDR3 consists of 15 residues. Trimming cost V 5 bases and J 0 bases, with 14 bases left between them. The CDR3 sequence: CASRPKGGHQETQYF. As DNA, the CDR3 is TGTGCCAGCAGACCCAAGGGAGGCCACCAAGAGACCCAGTACTTC.

This chain connects TRBV25-1 to TRBJ1-5; no reliable D call. The CDR3 length is 14 residues. Trimming cost V 5 bases and J 0 bases, with 8 bases left between them. CDR1 MGHDK and CDR2 SYGVNS come from the germline V gene. The DNA for the CDR3 is TGTGCCAGCAGTCAGACGGATAGCAATCAGCCCCAGCATTTT. Amino acids: CASSQTDSNQPQHF.

The sample holds many counts of this clonotype. The chain carries TRBV12-3 or TRBV12-4 and TRBJ2-7, with TRBD1 matching over 7 bases. V lost 7 bases to trimming and J lost 2 bases; unmatched junction nucleotides: 5. This CDR3 is 13 amino acids long. The CDR3 here is CASTSTGTYEQYF. CDR3 sequence (DNA): TGTGCCAGCACTTCGACAGGGACCTACGAGCAGTACTTC.

This clonotype showed up many times. This chain links TRBV6-6 with TRBJ2-7, with TRBD1 matching over 8 bases. CDR1 is MNHNY and CDR2 is SVGAGI in the germline V gene (reference sequence). With V trimmed by 6 bases and J by 4 bases, 11 bases remained unmatched. The CDR3 sequence is 15 residues long. CDR3 loop: CASSLRTGPGYEQYF. For the CDR3, the DNA is TGTGCCAGCAGCCTCCGGACAGGGCCAGGATACGAGCAGTACTTC.

The V call is TRBV6-2 or TRBV6-3, the J call TRBJ2-5; D unclear. V was shortened by 1 base and J by 4 bases, with 4 bases between the two germline ends. The CDR3 length is 12 residues. The germline V gene encodes CDR1 MNHEY and CDR2 SVGEGT. CDR3 residues: CASSYFTETQYF. DNA for the CDR3: TGTGCCAGCAGTTACTTTACAGAGACCCAGTACTTC.

This clonotype has a handful of counts. This chain links TRBV5-6 with TRBJ2-2; 7 positions agree with TRBD1. The CDR3 consists of 15 residues. Per the germline V gene, CDR1 is SGHDT and CDR2 is YYEEEE. The junction had 6 bases not matched to a gene; V was cut back by 4 bases and J by 3 bases. CDR3 nucleotide sequence: TGTGCCAGCAGCCCGGGACAGTATCACACCGGGGAGCTGTTTTTT. Translated, it gives CASSPGQYHTGELFF.

This clonotype was observed many times. The gene calls are TRBV19 and TRBJ2-5, with 9 bases matching TRBD1. Germline CDR1 LNHDA, CDR2 SQIVND (reference sequence). V gave up 2 bases and J gave up 4 bases; unmatched junction bases: 2. The CDR3 runs 14 residues. The CDR3 sequence is CASSITGGGETQYF. CDR3 DNA sequence: TGTGCCAGTAGTATAACAGGGGGCGGAGAGACCCAGTACTTC.

The chain is built from TRBV12-3 or TRBV12-4 and TRBJ1-1; D gene uncertain. The CDR3 spans 13 residues. V lost 5 bases to trimming and J lost 7 bases, with 14 bases between them. The CDR3 DNA reads as TGTGCCAGCAGTCACCGAAACAGACTTGAAGCTTTCTTT. Protein: CASSHRNRLEAFF.

The chain recombines TRBV10-3 with TRBJ2-4, with TRBD1 identical over 11 bases. V dropped 6 bases and J dropped 1; count of bases not matched to a gene: 5. Germline V gene data show CDR1 as ENHRY and CDR2 as SYGVKD. This CDR3 is built from 16 residues. In DNA, the CDR3 is TGTGCCATCAGGGAAGGACAGGGGGCCGCCAAAAACATTCAGTACTTC. Amino acid sequence: CAIREGQGAAKNIQYF.

The CDR3 DNA reads TGTGCCAGCAGCTTCTCCTACTCCTACGAGCAGTACGTC. Translation gives CASSFSYSYEQYV. The chain couples TRBV11-2 to TRBJ2-7; D uncertain. This CDR3 has 13 residues. V was pared by 3 bases and J by 0 bases, with 6 bases between. Germline V gives CDR1 SGHAT, CDR2 FQNNGV.

In its sample, this clonotype was seen many times. The junction departs from germline at one end; a sequencing error may be responsible. The chain employs TRBV7-9 and TRBJ2-5, with 8 positions matching TRBD2. This CDR3 comprises 14 residues. The V gene's germline CDR1 is SEHNR and CDR2 FQNEAQ (reference sequence). The DNA for the CDR3 is TGCGCCAGCAGCTTGGCGGGGGGCCGAGAGACCCAGTACTTC. Its protein product is CASSLAGGRETQYF.

J is TRBJ2-5 and V is TRBV5-8; weak D call: TRBD2 (5 bases). The CDR3 is 13 amino acids. CDR1 is SGHTS and CDR2 is YDEGEE in the germline V gene. Trimming removed 0 bases at V and 5 bases at J, with 8 bases between. In nucleotides, the CDR3 is TGTGCCAGCAGCTTGGGGCGGGTGGAGACCCAGTACTTC. Encoded protein: CASSLGRVETQYF.

This clonotype was seen ten or more times. V is TRBV2 and J is TRBJ1-4; D remains ambiguous. CDR3 length: 12 amino acids. In germline, CDR1 is SNHLY, CDR2 FYNNEI. V lost 4 bases and J 3 bases, leaving 3 bases between the germline ends. Here the CDR3 reads CASSGANEKLFF. CDR3 nucleotides: TGTGCCAGCAGTGGTGCTAATGAAAAACTGTTTTTT.

This clonotype was seen a few times. The genes are TRBV2 and TRBJ2-1; the D is unclear. Trimming took 9 bases from V and 0 from J, leaving 12 bases between them. The CDR3 totals 14 residues. Germline assignment: CDR1 SNHLY and CDR2 FYNNEI. CDR3: CARKIRNSYNEQFF. The CDR3 nucleotides read TGTGCCAGAAAAATACGGAACTCCTACAATGAGCAGTTCTTC.

This chain connects TRBV5-1 to TRBJ2-7; D possibly corresponds to TRBD1 (6 bases). This CDR3 contains 13 residues. Germline loops: CDR1 SGHRS, CDR2 YFSETQ. The ends were cut back, 4 bases at V and 3 bases at J, with 11 bases in the middle. The CDR3 loop reads CASSRGHDYEQYF. CDR3 sequence (DNA): TGCGCCAGCAGCCGGGGACACGACTACGAGCAGTACTTC. Variable domain in full (rest from reference TRBV5-1 and TRBJ2-7): KAGVTQTPRYLIKTRGQQVTLSCSPISGHRSVSWYQQTPGQGLQFLFEYFSETQRNKGNFPGRFSGRQFSNSRSEMNVSTLELGDSALYLCASSRGHDYEQYFGPGTRLTVT.

The rearrangement joins TRBV4-1 to TRBJ1-1; D is undetermined. This CDR3 spans 15 amino acids. Trimming took off 3 bases at V and 0 bases at J, with 11 bases between the two ends. In germline, CDR1 is MGHRA, CDR2 YSYEKL. The CDR3: CASSHLGEMNTEAFF. CDR3 DNA sequence: TGCGCCAGCAGCCATCTGGGCGAAATGAACACTGAAGCTTTCTTT.

In its sample, this clonotype was seen a few times. V gene TRBV29-1 combines with J gene TRBJ2-5, with D perhaps TRBD2 (5 bases). From germline, CDR1 is SQVTM and CDR2 ANQGSEA. The CDR3 is 12 residues long. The CDR3 coding sequence is TGCGGAACCCACGAGGGAAGAGAGACCCAGTACTTC. Its protein is CGTHEGRETQYF.

This clonotype occurred a few times. The gene calls are TRBV7-2 and TRBJ2-3; 11 bases fit TRBD2. Germline values: CDR1 SGHTA, CDR2 FQGNSA. Trimming at V came to 3 bases and at J to 1 base, leaving 12 bases not matched to a gene. The CDR3 length is 19 residues. CDR3 sequence (DNA): TGTGCCAGCAGCTTTCCTCTAGCGGGGGGCCCACAAGGCACAGATACGCAGTATTTT. Its translation: CASSFPLAGGPQGTDTQYF.